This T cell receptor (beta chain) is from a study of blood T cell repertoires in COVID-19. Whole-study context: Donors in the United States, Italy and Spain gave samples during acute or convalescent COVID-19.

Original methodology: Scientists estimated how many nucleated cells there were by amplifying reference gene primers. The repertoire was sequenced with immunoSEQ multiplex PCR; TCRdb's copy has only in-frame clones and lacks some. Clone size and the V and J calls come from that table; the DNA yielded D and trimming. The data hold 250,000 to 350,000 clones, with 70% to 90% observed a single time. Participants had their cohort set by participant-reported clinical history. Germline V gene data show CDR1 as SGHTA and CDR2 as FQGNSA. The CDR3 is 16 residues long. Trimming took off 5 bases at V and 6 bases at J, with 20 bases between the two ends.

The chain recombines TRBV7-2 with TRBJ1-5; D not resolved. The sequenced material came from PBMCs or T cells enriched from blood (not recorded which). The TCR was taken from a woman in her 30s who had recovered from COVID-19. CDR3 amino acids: CASSPGRSLGGQPQHF. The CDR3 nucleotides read TGTGCCAGCAGCCCGGGTAGGTCTCTCGGAGGTCAGCCCCAGCATTTT.